The clone carrying this T cell receptor beta chain was observed at least ten times. The antigen is not known. This sample is part of a study of response to subunit inactivated influenza vaccine. One entry per CDR3 protein results from TCRdb running MiXCR on the RT-PCR reads. The repertoire holds about 830,000 distinct CDR3 sequences, with roughly 18% as singletons. Points from the study as a whole: The authors suggested that few new T cells are recruited per seasonal influenza vaccination.

Germline CDR1 is MRHNA and CDR2 is SNTAGT. This CDR3 region has 15 residues. Losses at the gene ends were 3 bases for V and 3 bases for J; bases not matched to a gene: 5. This TCR came from a man aged 50-59 years who received an inactivated influenza vaccine. The sample here was PBMCs from blood, taken roughly 5 days after vaccination. The rearrangement joins TRBV6-4 to TRBJ2-1; 7 bases agree with TRBD2. CDR3 sequence: CASSEGRGDYNEQFF. Here the CDR3 DNA reads TGTGCCAGCAGTGAAGGGAGGGGCGACTACAATGAGCAGTTCTTC.